The present TCR beta chain was sequenced within a study of cytomegalovirus exposure and HLA in healthy donors. Nominally healthy donors were sampled, though unrecorded immune exposures were likely. The germline V gene has CDR1 SGHAT and CDR2 FQNNGV. The CDR3 is 14 amino acids. The V gene end was trimmed by 0 bases and the J gene end by 3 bases; junction bases not matched to a gene: 2. This clone was detected a few times. Its antigen is as yet unknown. General study results and limits: In terms of immune exposure information, only CMV serostatus was available. The authors reported that TCR beta sequences could predict HLA-A and HLA-B alleles. These predictions were accurate for most subjects in the first cohort.

The study ran its PCR with 60 Vbeta and 13 Jbeta primers. Sequencing was performed with immunoSEQ multiplex PCR; in TCRdb, only in-frame clones are kept and a portion is missing. The sample shows 95,000 to 150,000 clones, around three quarters of them seen only once. The clonotype was recovered from a man between 25 and 39 years old in good health and CMV-seronegative. V is TRBV11-2 and J is TRBJ2-7, with 7 positions matching TRBD1. The sample taken for sequencing was PBMCs. CDR3 amino acids: CASSLEPGGYEQYF. In DNA, the CDR3 is TGTGCCAGCAGCTTAGAGCCAGGGGGCTACGAGCAGTACTTC.